Listed here are 3 T cell receptor beta chains from one sample, sequenced in a study of T cells in Graves' hyperthyroidism and ophthalmopathy. TCR beta CDR3 sequences were amplified from RNA transcripts. During a first-round RT-PCR of the TCR CDR3, the HTBI primer set was used. TCRdb passed the multiplex PCR reads through MiXCR, listing each CDR3 protein once. The sample yields about 350,000 distinct CDR3 sequences, about 18% seen once. What was sequenced was blood. The receptors derive from a woman aged 18-29 years with Graves' hyperthyroidism.

This clonotype was seen ten or more times. CDR3 DNA: TGTGCCAGCAGTTCGGACGATTCTGGGGCCAACGTCCTGACTTTC. As protein: CASSSDDSGANVLTF. The V call is TRBV6-2 or TRBV6-3, the J call TRBJ2-6; D is uncertain. Germline V gives CDR1 MNHEY, CDR2 SVGEGT. The V end lost 4 bases, the J end lost 1 base, and 8 bases lay between the germline ends. The CDR3 has 15 amino acids.

This clonotype was counted many times. The chain couples TRBV15 to TRBJ1-1; D remains unclear. Germline CDR1 LNHNV, CDR2 YYDKDF (reference sequence). V was shortened by 5 bases and J by 6 bases, with 13 bases between the two germline ends. There are 13 residues in the CDR3. The CDR3 DNA reads as TGTGCCACCAGCCGAGTGCCTAAGGCTGAAGCTTTCTTT. Protein sequence: CATSRVPKAEAFF.

This clonotype was picked up a small number of times. CDR3 amino acids: CASSHGQGPRTEAFF. The CDR3 DNA reads as TGCGCCAGCAGCCACGGACAGGGCCCCCGCACTGAAGCTTTCTTT. The chain has TRBV4-1 and TRBJ1-1; 8 nucleotides match TRBD1. V lost 3 bases, J lost 4 bases, and 7 bases stayed unmatched. The CDR3 runs to 15 residues. CDR1 is MGHRA, CDR2 YSYEKL, per germline.